Listed below are T cell receptor beta chains from one sample, sequenced in a study of T cell changes during pregnancy in multiple sclerosis. Measured with immunoSEQ multiplex PCR; TCRdb has only the in-frame clones, and not every one. The table lists about 68,000 clones, about 90% of them singletons, with roughly 0.87% in the top ten. This material consisted of peripheral blood, taken in the second trimester of pregnancy. The receptors were sampled from a female donor with multiple sclerosis, enrolled in a pregnancy study. CDR3s include the opening cysteine and the closing phenylalanine or tryptophan. Fields, in order: clone size, J gene, V gene, CDR3 length, D gene, CDR3 DNA, CDR3 protein. A D gene is named only where the DNA matches it firmly. Expanded clones are given a class, and other clones once, few, many or no size at all.

clone_size: -
j_call: TRBJ2-5
v_call: TRBV21-1
cdr3_length: 18
d_call: -
cdr3_nt: TGTGCCAGCAGCAAATCCCTCCGAAAGGCTAAGAGGGAAGAGACCCAGTACTTC
cdr3_aa: CASSKSLRKAKREETQYF

clone_size: -
j_call: TRBJ1-2
v_call: TRBV4-3
cdr3_length: 17
d_call: TRBD1
cdr3_nt: TGCGCCAGCAGCCAAGCGTGGACAGGGCGGGCTAACTATGGCTACACCTTC
cdr3_aa: CASSQAWTGRANYGYTF

clone_size: once
j_call: TRBJ2-2
v_call: TRBV5-1
cdr3_length: 14
d_call: -
cdr3_nt: TGCGCCAGCAGCTTAGAGGGTTTGGACGGGGAGCTGTTTTTT
cdr3_aa: CASSLEGLDGELFF

clone_size: -
j_call: TRBJ1-3
v_call: TRBV5-1
cdr3_length: 15
d_call: -
cdr3_nt: TGCGCCAGCAGCTTGCAGGGCATCTCTGGAAACACCATATATTTT
cdr3_aa: CASSLQGISGNTIYF

clone_size: -
j_call: TRBJ1-5
v_call: TRBV12-5
cdr3_length: 15
d_call: TRBD1
cdr3_nt: TGTGCTAGTGGAGACAGGGACTTAGGCAATCAGCCCCAGCATTTT
cdr3_aa: CASGDRDLGNQPQHF

clone_size: -
j_call: TRBJ1-1
v_call: TRBV11-2
cdr3_length: 11
d_call: -
cdr3_nt: TGTGCCAGCAGCCCTGGACTGGTAGCTTTCTTT
cdr3_aa: CASSPGLVAFF

clone_size: -
j_call: TRBJ2-3
v_call: TRBV16
cdr3_length: 16
d_call: -
cdr3_nt: TGTGCCAGCAGCCAATCTACGGGAGCCCGGACAGATACGCAGTATTTT
cdr3_aa: CASSQSTGARTDTQYF

clone_size: -
j_call: TRBJ1-6
v_call: TRBV19
cdr3_length: 14
d_call: -
cdr3_nt: TGTGCCAGTAGTATAGTACAGCTCAATTCACCCCTCCACTTT
cdr3_aa: CASSIVQLNSPLHF

clone_size: -
j_call: TRBJ1-2
v_call: TRBV2
cdr3_length: 13
d_call: -
cdr3_nt: TGTGCCAGCAGTGAAGCAAGGGGCTATGGCTACACCTTC
cdr3_aa: CASSEARGYGYTF

clone_size: -
j_call: TRBJ2-5
v_call: TRBV12-5
cdr3_length: 13
d_call: -
cdr3_nt: TGTGCTAGTGCCCCCCGCCCCGGCGGGACCCAGTACTTC
cdr3_aa: CASAPRPGGTQYF

clone_size: -
j_call: TRBJ2-2
v_call: TRBV18
cdr3_length: 13
d_call: -
cdr3_nt: TGTGCCAGCTCACCATGGGGGCCCGGGGAGCTGTTTTTT
cdr3_aa: CASSPWGPGELFF

clone_size: once
j_call: TRBJ1-5
v_call: TRBV6-5
cdr3_length: 15
d_call: -
cdr3_nt: TGTGCCAGCAGTTACTCGGGGGCAAAAAATCAGCCCCAGCATTTT
cdr3_aa: CASSYSGAKNQPQHF

clone_size: -
j_call: TRBJ1-1
v_call: TRBV18
cdr3_length: 11
d_call: -
cdr3_nt: TGTGCCAGCTCAGGACTTTTAGAAGCTTTCTTT
cdr3_aa: CASSGLLEAFF

clone_size: -
j_call: TRBJ2-5
v_call: TRBV27
cdr3_length: 17
d_call: TRBD1
cdr3_nt: TGTGCCAGCAGCCTCGTTCGACAGGGCGGTTTGAGGGAGACCCAGTACTTC
cdr3_aa: CASSLVRQGGLRETQYF

clone_size: many
j_call: TRBJ1-6
v_call: TRBV7-2
cdr3_length: 17
d_call: TRBD1
cdr3_nt: TGTGCCAGCAGCCCAGGGACAGGGGGCTCCTATAATTCACCCCTCCACTTT
cdr3_aa: CASSPGTGGSYNSPLHF

clone_size: once
j_call: TRBJ1-2
v_call: TRBV16
cdr3_length: 13
d_call: -
cdr3_nt: TGTGCCAGCGGGGGGACCTCACTCTATGGCTACACCTTC
cdr3_aa: CASGGTSLYGYTF

clone_size: -
j_call: TRBJ1-1
v_call: TRBV19
cdr3_length: 13
d_call: -
cdr3_nt: TGTGCCAGTAGTGGCAAAAGGAACACTGAAGCTTTCTTT
cdr3_aa: CASSGKRNTEAFF

clone_size: -
j_call: TRBJ1-3
v_call: TRBV7-8
cdr3_length: 14
d_call: -
cdr3_nt: TGTGCCAGCAGCCCCCCTCGCTCTGGAAACACCATATATTTT
cdr3_aa: CASSPPRSGNTIYF

clone_size: once
j_call: TRBJ1-1
v_call: TRBV27
cdr3_length: 13
d_call: TRBD1
cdr3_nt: TGTGCCAGCGCTACCGGGGACGACAGGGGAGCCTTCTTT
cdr3_aa: CASATGDDRGAFF

clone_size: -
j_call: TRBJ1-3
v_call: TRBV7-2
cdr3_length: 14
d_call: -
cdr3_nt: TGTGCCAGCAGCATACCCGGACAGGGAAACACCATATATTTT
cdr3_aa: CASSIPGQGNTIYF

clone_size: -
j_call: TRBJ2-3
v_call: TRBV23-1
cdr3_length: 18
d_call: TRBD2
cdr3_nt: TGCGCCAGCAGACCAGGACTAGCGGGGATGAACTGCACAGATACGCAGTATTTT
cdr3_aa: CASRPGLAGMNCTDTQYF

clone_size: -
j_call: TRBJ2-3
v_call: TRBV9
cdr3_length: 13
d_call: -
cdr3_nt: TGTGCCAGCAGGCACAGTACCACAGATACGCAGTATTTT
cdr3_aa: CASRHSTTDTQYF

clone_size: once
j_call: TRBJ2-2
v_call: TRBV9
cdr3_length: 14
d_call: TRBD2
cdr3_nt: TGTGCCAGCACGGGACTAGCAAACACCGGGGAGCTGTTTTTT
cdr3_aa: CASTGLANTGELFF

clone_size: -
j_call: TRBJ2-5
v_call: TRBV6-6
cdr3_length: 16
d_call: TRBD1
cdr3_nt: TGTGCCAGCAGTTACTCGACGGGACAGGGGGGTCAGACCCAGTACTTC
cdr3_aa: CASSYSTGQGGQTQYF

clone_size: -
j_call: TRBJ2-2
v_call: TRBV19
cdr3_length: 16
d_call: TRBD1
cdr3_nt: TGTGCCAGTAGTATAGGTGGACAGGTTCTCACCGGGGAGCTGTTTTTT
cdr3_aa: CASSIGGQVLTGELFF

clone_size: -
j_call: TRBJ1-1
v_call: TRBV5-1
cdr3_length: 14
d_call: TRBD1
cdr3_nt: TGCGCCAGCAGCTTGGGACAGGGGGGAGATGAAGCTTTCTTT
cdr3_aa: CASSLGQGGDEAFF

clone_size: -
j_call: TRBJ2-7
v_call: TRBV5-5
cdr3_length: 15
d_call: -
cdr3_nt: TGTGCCAGCAGCGGGGACAATCGGGGATCCTACGAGCAGTACTTC
cdr3_aa: CASSGDNRGSYEQYF

clone_size: -
j_call: TRBJ1-6
v_call: TRBV6-1
cdr3_length: 14
d_call: TRBD1
cdr3_nt: TGTGCCGGTGGACAGGGAGGGTCGGGTTCACCCCTCCACTTT
cdr3_aa: CAGGQGGSGSPLHF

clone_size: -
j_call: TRBJ1-1
v_call: TRBV4-3
cdr3_length: 13
d_call: TRBD1
cdr3_nt: TGCGCCAGCAGCCCGCAGGGGGCTGACGAAGCTTTCTTT
cdr3_aa: CASSPQGADEAFF

clone_size: -
j_call: TRBJ2-3
v_call: TRBV21-1
cdr3_length: 21
d_call: -
cdr3_nt: TGTGCCAGCAGCAAAAGGAACCCCATCGGCGCGGGGGGGTTGAGCACAGATACGCAGTATTTT
cdr3_aa: CASSKRNPIGAGGLSTDTQYF

clone_size: -
j_call: TRBJ1-1
v_call: TRBV30
cdr3_length: 18
d_call: -
cdr3_nt: TGTGCCTGGGGAAAATTAAAATTGACGGAGGCACTGAACACTGAAGCTTTCTTT
cdr3_aa: CAWGKLKLTEALNTEAFF

clone_size: -
j_call: TRBJ2-3
v_call: TRBV6-4
cdr3_length: 13
d_call: TRBD2
cdr3_nt: TGTGCCAGCAGTGAGATGGAGCGGGGGACGCAGTATTTT
cdr3_aa: CASSEMERGTQYF

clone_size: -
j_call: TRBJ2-2
v_call: TRBV5-5
cdr3_length: 13
d_call: -
cdr3_nt: TGTGCCAGCAGCGCGGGTGGCACCGGGGAGCTGTTTTTT
cdr3_aa: CASSAGGTGELFF

clone_size: -
j_call: TRBJ1-3
v_call: TRBV5-1
cdr3_length: 15
d_call: -
cdr3_nt: TGCGCCAGCAGCTTGGGCGGGAACTCTGGAAACACCATATATTTT
cdr3_aa: CASSLGGNSGNTIYF

clone_size: -
j_call: TRBJ2-1
v_call: TRBV5-6
cdr3_length: 13
d_call: -
cdr3_nt: TGTGCCAGCAGCTTGTACAGGTCTAATGAGCAGTTCTTC
cdr3_aa: CASSLYRSNEQFF

clone_size: -
j_call: TRBJ1-2
v_call: TRBV13
cdr3_length: 19
d_call: TRBD1
cdr3_nt: TGTGCCAGCAGCTTTATAACTGGGACAGGGGCCCCTCGGGGCTATGGCTACACCTTC
cdr3_aa: CASSFITGTGAPRGYGYTF

clone_size: -
j_call: TRBJ2-5
v_call: TRBV7-6
cdr3_length: 17
d_call: TRBD2
cdr3_nt: TGTGCCAGCAGAGACTTACCCACTGCGGGGGAAGGAGAGACCCAGTACTTC
cdr3_aa: CASRDLPTAGEGETQYF

clone_size: -
j_call: TRBJ1-6
v_call: TRBV7-3
cdr3_length: 15
d_call: -
cdr3_nt: TGTGCCAGCAGCTTAGGGACCGCTAGCGGTTCACCCCTCCACTTT
cdr3_aa: CASSLGTASGSPLHF

clone_size: -
j_call: TRBJ2-1
v_call: TRBV7-9
cdr3_length: 16
d_call: TRBD2
cdr3_nt: TGTGCCAGCAGCCACCAACTAGCGGACCGGAACAATGAGCAGTTCTTC
cdr3_aa: CASSHQLADRNNEQFF

clone_size: few
j_call: TRBJ1-4
v_call: TRBV7-2
cdr3_length: 16
d_call: TRBD1
cdr3_nt: TGTGCCAGCAGCACCCGACAGGGAGGCATCAATGAAAAACTGTTTTTT
cdr3_aa: CASSTRQGGINEKLFF

clone_size: -
j_call: TRBJ1-1
v_call: TRBV5-4
cdr3_length: 13
d_call: -
cdr3_nt: TGTGCCAGCACCTTTGGAGGGCACACTGAAGCTTTCTTT
cdr3_aa: CASTFGGHTEAFF

clone_size: -
j_call: TRBJ2-7
v_call: TRBV6-5
cdr3_length: 15
d_call: TRBD1
cdr3_nt: TGTGCCAGCAGTTACCTGACAGGGGGGTCCTACGAGCAGTACTTC
cdr3_aa: CASSYLTGGSYEQYF

clone_size: -
j_call: TRBJ2-7
v_call: TRBV6-6
cdr3_length: 12
d_call: TRBD2
cdr3_nt: TGTGCCAGCAGGGGGGGGACCTACGAGCAGTACTTC
cdr3_aa: CASRGGTYEQYF

clone_size: -
j_call: TRBJ2-3
v_call: TRBV6-5
cdr3_length: 15
d_call: TRBD2
cdr3_nt: TGTGCCAGCTCCCTGCGGGGGGGAGCTCCAGATACGCAGTATTTT
cdr3_aa: CASSLRGGAPDTQYF